This T cell receptor beta chain stems from a study of blood T cell repertoires in COVID-19. Study in general: Donors in the United States, Italy and Spain gave samples during acute or convalescent COVID-19. PBMCs, B-cell-depleted T cells, or T cells provided the cDNA or gDNA that made up the material.

Authors' processing steps: Reference gene primer amplification gave estimated nucleated cell counts. Data came from immunoSEQ multiplex PCR; TCRdb stores just in-frame clones and leaves some out. That table is the source of V, J and clone size, and D and trimming were worked out from the DNA. In the table there are some 140,000 clones, around 84% of which are singletons. The sequence came from a man older than 75 with acute or convalescent COVID-19. Sequencing used peripheral blood.

CDR3 sequence: CASSEALQGAGYTF. The CDR3 nucleotides are TGTGCCAGCAGTGAAGCGCTACAGGGGGCTGGCTACACCTTC. The chain couples TRBV2 to TRBJ1-2, with TRBD1 matching 9 bases. The CDR3 is 14 residues long. The junction had 3 bases not matched to a gene; V was cut back by 0 bases and J by 7 bases. Germline CDR1 reads SNHLY; CDR2 reads FYNNEI.